This T cell receptor (beta chain) emerged from a study of cytotoxic CD8 clonotypes in ibrutinib-treated CLL. This CDR3 region has 16 residues. From germline, CDR1 is SNHLY and CDR2 FYNNEI. Trimming took off 5 bases at V and 1 base at J, with 15 bases between the two ends. Method: immunoSEQ multiplex PCR; TCRdb's copy keeps in-frame clones and lacks some. Altogether some 50,000 clones are present, approximately 60% being singletons, with the ten largest covering about a fifth. V usage is TRBV2 and J usage is TRBJ2-4, with D perhaps matching TRBD1 (6 bases). Material: PBMCs, obtained after 24 months of ibrutinib treatment. This receptor was taken from a human donor with chronic lymphocytic leukemia. Here the CDR3 DNA reads TGTGCCAGCAGTCAAAAACAGGGTCGGGCCAAAAACATTCAGTACTTC. Its translation is CASSQKQGRAKNIQYF.